This T cell receptor beta chain comes out of a study of spatial heterogeneity in lung cancer. Study-level information: Detection consistently yielded more beta chains than alpha chains. Whole-study findings and limits: Blood contained ubiquitous expanded tumor TCRs more at resection than at follow-up.

In TCRdb, the 5' RACE reads were re-called with MiXCR into one record per CDR3 protein. The sample gives approximately 2,000 distinct CDR3 sequences, about a sixth of which show up once; less than 50% is in the top ten. With regard to this clonotype: The antigen remains unidentified.

Time point denoted: sample taken at primary tumor resection. TCRs were sequenced from unsorted whole RNA of tumor, nontumor lung or PBMC. A total of under 80 untreated early-stage non-small cell lung cancer patients served as donors. V was clipped by 0 bases and J by 5 bases, with 11 bases between them. The CDR3 consists of 15 residues. Per the germline V gene, CDR1 is SGHRS and CDR2 is YFSETQ. The TCR originated in a male donor with early-stage non-small cell lung cancer. Here the sequenced sample was PBMCs, taken at surgery. The chain joins TRBV5-1 to TRBJ1-4, with D possibly matching TRBD1 (5 bases). The CDR3 sequence is CASSLGAGRNEKLFF. The DNA for the CDR3 is TGCGCCAGCAGCTTGGGGGCAGGGCGGAATGAAAAACTGTTTTTT.